The subject of this entry is one T cell receptor beta chain. This clone was seen once. Its cognate antigen has yet to be identified. Base qualities are not provided; no much larger clone lies one nucleotide away. These data come from a study of cytomegalovirus exposure and HLA in healthy donors (dated by TCRdb to 2015 to 2018). For context, the study as a whole: In an earlier analysis of about 560 of the donors, 276 Gb of sequence data and 120 million or so unique TCR beta sequences from 180 million or so T cells were reported. Alongside the repertoire data, information on donor age, sex, ethnicity and CMV serostatus was compiled. In a later genetic analysis, genome-wide SNP genotypes for about three fifths of the roughly 670 donors were used, and that subset was treated as a discovery cohort. HLA typing covered class I and class II loci at four-digit resolution. All discovery cohort repertoires had been generated using a single sequencing platform. The number of donors typed differed by locus, with roughly 620-640 for A, B, C, DRB1 and DQB1, around 560 for DQA1, approximately 570 for DPA1, and some 440 for DPB1. Among 398 genotyped donors of the cohort, an average of around 220,000 unique TCR beta nucleotide sequences was sequenced per donor, of which approximately 18% were non-productive. A separate validation cohort of over a hundred different subjects was used in addition to the roughly 700-subject first cohort. An earlier analysis of 587 of the donors used high-throughput TCR beta sequencing to judge whether each TCR beta V gene segment behaved as functional or pseudogenic. The study profiled the T cell repertoires of hundreds of subjects by immunosequencing and related them to cytomegalovirus serostatus. A later analysis re-analyzed previously published TCR beta repertoires from 666 donors and added high-resolution HLA genotyping to study TCR occurrence patterns. Roughly five DR-DQ haplotypes were handled as single units for association and clustering, since linkage in the cohort was strong. The study combined high-throughput TCR immunosequencing, statistical association of individual TCRs with disease status, and machine learning to predict cytomegalovirus infection status. Rather than using new phenotypic data, the later analysis identified candidate immune exposures from TCR beta sequences and from how often those sequences occurred across donors. Among the roughly 400 genotyped donors, more than 70% belonged to the genetic ancestry cluster associated with self-reported Caucasian donors. Approximately 300 gigabases of sequencing data and around 88 million unique TCR sequences made up an early release that covered approximately 620 HLA-typed donors. The aim of the study was to test whether cataloging public T cell receptors could identify signatures of past pathogen exposure. Broader findings and caveats from the paper: Correlated functional status among segregating V segments might reflect linkage disequilibrium, but an unknown experimental factor could not be ruled out. Because some donors lacked HLA typing at each locus, the association tests relied only on the typed subset. A total of 150 or so TCR beta chains were listed by the study as associated with cytomegalovirus. When HLA alleles, especially DR and DQ, strongly co-occurred, attributing TCR associations to individual alleles was difficult. The presence/absence analyses assumed that sequencing depth was roughly uniform across donors, and that assumption may not be true. In a later genetic analysis, a missense DCLRE1C variant was associated with V-gene and J-gene trimming of TCR beta chains, and the association was replicated in an independent cohort. Compared with equally common non-associated chains, HLA-associated TCR beta chains in a later analysis were more clonally expanded and had lower generation probabilities. In a later analysis, most CMV-associated TCR beta chains were found to appear HLA-restricted, with HLA associations seemingly driven largely by CMV exposure. The sequencing pipeline was judged likely to have produced a cluster of highly shared sequence variants as a technical artifact. The only immune exposure information available for the cohort was CMV serostatus. Three of the identified cytomegalovirus-associated TCR beta chains were confirmed in vitro to be specific for cytomegalovirus antigens. A further reported finding was that TCR beta sequences accurately predicted the HLA-A and HLA-B alleles for most subjects in the first cohort. In an earlier analysis of about 540 of the donors, most TCR beta V segments were observed in productive rearrangements about 87% or about 30% of the time, broadly matching IMGT annotations. The authors suggested that the approach could potentially be extended to other disease states and immunological phenotypes. A later analysis associated roughly 17,000 TCR beta sequences with specific HLA alleles at a false discovery rate of 0.05. In a later analysis, several top co-occurrence clusters were reported to appear linked to parvovirus B19, influenza, CMV and Epstein-Barr virus. Compared with the approximately 670-donor mean, donors in an Asian-associated ancestry cluster had fewer N-insertions in productive TCRs, according to a later genetic analysis. The cohort was sequenced for TCR beta chains only, and without alpha or paired-chain data the features that could be detected were limited. About 17 rarely observed V segments, including chromosome 9 orphons, were excluded from the earlier analysis of a few hundred of the donors because counts were too low. Cytomegalovirus status was reported to be diagnosed by the classifier with high specificity and sensitivity in both the original and validation cohorts. The 87-base-pair reads could not distinguish some IMGT-functional V segments, including TRBV6-2 and TRBV6-3, so those segments were excluded. Most TCR sequences were seen in very few donors, while some public TCRs were found in many individuals. A later analysis found that TCR association rates varied across HLA loci, with DRB1 alleles showing the most associated TCRs and HLA-C alleles the fewest.

The cohort consisted of 650 to 700 healthy bone marrow donors. All cohort members were sampled while nominally healthy, although unrecorded immune exposures were likely present. The donor tested CMV seropositive and was one of the 289 seropositive cohort members. Each donor provided a peripheral blood sample, and peripheral blood mononuclear cells were used for TCR beta sequencing. Genomic DNA was extracted from the blood cell samples with the Qiagen DNeasy Blood Extraction Kit. There are 13 amino acids in the CDR3, from cysteine to phenylalanine inclusive. Solely the CDR3 DNA is kept, with 39 bases framed from the first base. V and J are truncated by 7 bases and 1 base respectively, leaving an intervening sequence of 14 bases. For CDR1 and CDR2, the germline V gene (reference sequence) lists GTSNPN and SVGIG. Libraries were built with the immunoSEQ multiplex PCR assay. For the multiplex PCR, a mixture combining 60 forward primers for TCR Vbeta segments and 13 reverse primers for TCR Jbeta segments was used. The CDR3 region of rearranged TCR beta genes was amplified from genomic DNA with a multiplex PCR assay. The amplified TCR beta libraries were sequenced on the Illumina HiSeq System as 87-base-pair reads. The authors' analysis ran thus. A later analysis tallied around 82 million unique TCR beta chains across the 666 repertoires, and approximately 9.9 million of those chains were shared by two or more donors. To remove PCR and sequencing errors, raw reads were error-corrected and collapsed into unique sequences using a nearest-neighbor algorithm that merged closely related sequences. To assign V, D and J gene segments, CDR3 sequences were aligned to IMGT reference sequences. For a sequence to be retained, a match of at least six nucleotides was required to both a V gene segment and a J gene segment. A rearrangement counted as productive if the CDR3 had no stop codons and remained in frame with V and J, and every other rearrangement counted as non-productive. CDR3 was defined by IMGT convention, running from the second conserved V-encoded cysteine to the conserved J-encoded phenylalanine. The earlier analysis of more than 450 of the donors excluded sequences that lacked an unambiguous match to a single V gene segment. An earlier analysis of about 600 of the donors called V segments functional above 56.7% productive rearrangements and segregating when the between-donor standard deviation exceeded 5%. A statistical classification framework was developed to diagnose cytomegalovirus status using the catalog of TCR beta chain sequences. In a later analysis, V and J genes were assigned by comparing TCR nucleotide sequences against IMGT/GENE-DB human TR gene sequences. A later analysis assigned CDR3 sequences and most-parsimonious VDJ recombination scenarios with the TCRdist pipeline. In a later analysis, each TCR beta chain was defined by its CDR3 amino acid sequence together with its V-gene family, and reads lacking a unique V-gene family were excluded. As a way to deal with suspected cross-contamination and a sequencing artifact, a later analysis dropped hundreds of nucleotide sequences that were highly shared and had low generation probability. For each public chain, a later analysis derived a clonal expansion index from normalized ranks of inferred template counts within each repertoire. Generation probabilities in a later analysis came from a VDJ recombination model fitted to out-of-frame rearrangements, and those results were checked against IGoR. A later analysis scored TCR-TCR, TCR-HLA and TCR-CMV co-occurrence with hypergeometric tests, applying a repertoire-size bias correction to TCR pairs. False discovery rates were estimated in a later analysis by permuting HLA or CMV assignments 20 times. In a later analysis, co-occurring TCRs were grouped using DBSCAN, and TCRdist sequence similarity was added for clustering within HLA-allele-positive subsets. Co-occurrence clustering excluded repertoires with fewer than 30,000 or more than 120,000 public chains, plus five with anomalous nucleotide sharing. TCRdb carries this immuneACCESS record with in-frame sequences only. Its versions omit some clonotypes, under half of them owing to an unresolved V gene in the studies checked, with the rest unexplained. For V, J and clone size, that table is used; D and trimming come from the DNA. This sample comprises 150,000 to 200,000 clones, roughly four fifths of them detected only once. Around 4.3% of the sample goes to the ten largest clones.

Input material: PBMCs. This receptor was identified in a man in his fifties or sixties in good health and CMV-seropositive. The chain links TRBV30 with TRBJ2-7, with no confident D gene call. CDR3 sequence: CAYRWAGSYEQYF. The bases are TGTGCCTACCGCTGGGCTGGATCCTACGAGCAGTACTTC.